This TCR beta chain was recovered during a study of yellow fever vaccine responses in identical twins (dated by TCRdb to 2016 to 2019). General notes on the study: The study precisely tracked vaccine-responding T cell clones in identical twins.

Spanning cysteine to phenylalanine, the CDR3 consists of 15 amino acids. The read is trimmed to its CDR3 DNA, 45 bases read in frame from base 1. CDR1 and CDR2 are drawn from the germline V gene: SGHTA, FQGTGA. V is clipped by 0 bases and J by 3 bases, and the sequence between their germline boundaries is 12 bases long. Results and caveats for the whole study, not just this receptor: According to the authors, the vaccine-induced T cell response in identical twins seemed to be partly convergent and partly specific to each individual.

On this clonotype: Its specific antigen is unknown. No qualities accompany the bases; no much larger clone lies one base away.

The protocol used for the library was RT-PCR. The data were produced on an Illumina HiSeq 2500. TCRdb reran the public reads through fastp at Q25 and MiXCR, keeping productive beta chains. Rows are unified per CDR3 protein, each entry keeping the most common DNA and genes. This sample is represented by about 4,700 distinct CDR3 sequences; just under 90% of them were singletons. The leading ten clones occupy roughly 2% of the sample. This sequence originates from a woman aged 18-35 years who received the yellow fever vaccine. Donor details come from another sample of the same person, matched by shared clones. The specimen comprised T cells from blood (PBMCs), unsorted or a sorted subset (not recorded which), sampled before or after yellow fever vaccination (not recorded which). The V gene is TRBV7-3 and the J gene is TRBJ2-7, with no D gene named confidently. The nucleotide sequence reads TGTGCCAGCAGCTTAACGTTACGGACGGTCTACGAGCAGTACTTC. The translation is CASSLTLRTVYEQYF.